These 6 T cell receptor beta chains were all obtained from the same sample, sequenced in a study of blood T cells in healthy people across ages. A second roughly 7 to 12 cycle PCR used barcoded and J-beta primers. Each CDR3 protein is one row after TCRdb ran MiXCR on the 5' RACE reads. The sample holds some 930,000 distinct CDR3 sequences, 25% to 35% seen once. The same data also contributed to another study, on T cells of mothers and their children.

Sample: blood. The receptors shown here come from a woman between 40 and 50 years old in good health.

V is TRBV5-6 and J is TRBJ2-5, with TRBD1 matching 7 bases. V shed 4 bases, J shed 3 bases, and the junction held 6 bases outside the gene matches. The CDR3 is 14 residues long. The germline V gene encodes CDR1 SGHDT and CDR2 YYEEEE. CDR3 sequence reads: CASSPAGTEETQYF. In DNA, the CDR3 is TGTGCCAGCAGCCCGGCCGGGACAGAAGAGACCCAGTACTTC.

The gene calls are TRBV12-3 or TRBV12-4 and TRBJ2-3; D ambiguous. V lost 1 base, J lost 4 bases, and 12 bases lay in between. The CDR3 spans 15 residues. CDR3 coding DNA: TGTGCCAGCAGTTTAGGTCTAGTGGGCGCAGATACGCAGTATTTT. Amino acids: CASSLGLVGADTQYF.

This clonotype was recorded at least ten times. The chain joins TRBV29-1 to TRBJ2-7; perhaps TRBD1 as D (6 bases). The CDR3 totals 11 residues. The V and J ends lost 5 bases and 2 bases respectively, with 7 bases between them. Germline V gene lookup returns CDR1 SQVTM and CDR2 ANQGSEA. The CDR3 loop reads CSVRTAYEQYF. In DNA, the CDR3 is TGCAGCGTTAGGACAGCCTACGAGCAGTACTTC.

A few counts support this clonotype. The chain links TRBV9 to TRBJ2-5; 7 bases agree with TRBD1. The CDR3 runs to 14 residues. J gave up 4 bases and V 3 bases, and 6 bases lay outside the gene matches. CDR1 and CDR2 (germline): SGDLS, YYNGEE. The CDR3 sequence is CASSEGASGETQYF. The CDR3 region has the DNA TGTGCCAGCAGCGAGGGGGCATCGGGAGAGACCCAGTACTTC.

This clonotype was recorded a few times. The chain uses TRBV7-9 and TRBJ1-2, with D uncertain. Between the trimmed V and J ends, which lost 4 bases and 2 bases, there was a span of 11 bases. The CDR3 spans 14 residues. CDR1 and CDR2 from the germline V gene are SEHNR and FQNEAQ (reference sequence). CDR3 coding DNA: TGTGCCAGCAGCTACGTGGGAGACAACTATGGCTACACCTTC. Protein: CASSYVGDNYGYTF.

The chain has TRBV20-1 and TRBJ2-7, with D perhaps matching TRBD1 or TRBD2 (5 bases each). Looked up from germline, CDR1 is DFQATT and CDR2 is SNEGSKA (reference sequence). CDR3 length: 14 amino acids. Trimming took off 6 bases at V and 5 bases at J, with 20 bases between the two ends. This chain's CDR3 is CSARIPGPYDEQYF. CDR3 in DNA: TGCAGTGCCAGAATCCCGGGACCCTACGACGAGCAGTACTTC.